Following are 16 T cell receptor beta chains from one sample sequenced in a study of graft-versus-host responses after intestinal transplantation. Some clones are missing from TCRdb's copy, which holds only in-frame ones; the method was immunoSEQ multiplex PCR. This sample has roughly 28,000 clones, with 90% to 95% found just once. The input for sequencing was PBMCs, taken roughly 62 days after intestinal transplant. These receptor sequences come from a human patient who received an intestinal transplant, so some T cells may come from the graft donor.

This sequence joins TRBV2 and TRBJ1-1; 10 bases map to TRBD1. Germline V gives CDR1 SNHLY, CDR2 FYNNEI. J lost 5 bases, V lost 11 bases, and 11 bases had no gene match. The CDR3 runs to 14 residues. The CDR3 loop is CAGYDRGRRTEAFF. CDR3 coding DNA: TGTGCCGGATACGACAGGGGGCGCCGGACTGAAGCTTTCTTT.

The gene calls are TRBV10-3 and TRBJ2-5; weak D call: TRBD2 (6 bases). TRBJ2-7 explains the end of the DNA better; the J call may be wrong. The CDR3 loop spans 13 amino acids. Germline CDR1 and CDR2: ENHRY and SYGVKD. The CDR3 reads CAIGDSKSYEQYF. The CDR3 DNA is TGTGCCATCGGGGACTCAAAAAGCTACGAGCAGTACTTC.

This chain uses TRBV30 with TRBJ2-7; the D is unclear. CDR1 and CDR2 (germline): GTSNPN, SVGIG (reference sequence). The CDR3 length is 11 residues. Trimming left V 1 base short and J 5 bases short, with 6 bases between. CDR3 sequence reads: CAWSEGHEQYF. The CDR3 nucleotides read TGTGCCTGGAGTGAGGGCCACGAGCAGTACTTC.

Only a few counts were recorded for this clone. The chain couples TRBV7-2 to TRBJ2-5, with 8 nucleotides matching TRBD1. CDR3 length: 15 residues. The J segment lost 5 bases and the V segment lost 1 base, leaving 6 bases of the junction unmatched. The germline gives CDR1 SGHTA, CDR2 FQGNSA. For the CDR3, the DNA is TGTGCCAGCAGCTTAGTCTGGACAGGGTGGGAGACCCAGTACTTC. Its protein is CASSLVWTGWETQYF.

This clone was observed once. This chain joins TRBV7-9 and TRBJ1-1; D is perhaps TRBD1 (5 bases). With 2 bases removed from V and 1 base from J, the gap between germline ends came to 8 bases. This CDR3 has 14 residues. CDR1 is SEHNR and CDR2 is FQNEAQ in the germline V gene (reference sequence). In DNA, the CDR3 is TGTGCCAGCAGCTTATCGGGGCGGAACACTGAAGCTTTCTTT. Translation gives CASSLSGRNTEAFF.

The V call is TRBV27, the J call TRBJ2-1; 13 bases align to TRBD2. The V and J ends lost 6 bases and 4 bases, in that order; junction bases with no gene match: 6. Germline V gene lookup returns CDR1 MNHEY and CDR2 SMNVEV (reference sequence). This CDR3 has 16 amino acids. The CDR3 loop is CASRNGGLAGYNEQFF. In DNA, the CDR3 is TGTGCCAGCAGGAACGGGGGACTAGCGGGGTACAATGAGCAGTTCTTC.

The chain uses TRBV5-7 and TRBJ2-5; D might be TRBD1 (6 bases). The J call could be wrong; TRBJ2-7 is a better fit for the DNA end. TRBV5-7 is noted as an ORF with a role that remains uncertain. The CDR3 is 14 amino acids. The CDR3 bases are TGTGCCAGCAGCTTGGTGGGGGCTTTCTACGAGCAGTACTTC. Translating gives CASSLVGAFYEQYF.

The chain joins TRBV5-6 to TRBJ2-2, with D maybe TRBD2 (6 bases). CDR1 is SGHDT and CDR2 is YYEEEE in the germline V gene. Trimming cost V 0 bases and J 1 base, with 7 bases left between them. CDR3 length: 15 amino acids. This CDR3 is CASSLEGLNTGELFF. The CDR3 DNA follows: TGTGCCAGCAGCTTGGAGGGACTGAACACCGGGGAGCTGTTTTTT.

The genes are TRBV4-3 and TRBJ1-2; 7 bases line up with TRBD1. This CDR3 comprises 15 residues. J lost 2 bases, V lost 4 bases, and 7 bases had no gene match. Germline loops: CDR1 LGHNA, CDR2 YSLEER. DNA of the CDR3: TGCGCCAGCAGCCTCGGGACAGAAGTAAACTATGGCTACACCTTC. This sequence encodes CASSLGTEVNYGYTF.

In its sample, this clone was seen a few times. The gene calls are TRBV5-1 and TRBJ1-5; D not certain. CDR3 length: 16 residues. With 4 bases removed from V and 0 bases from J, the gap between germline ends came to 14 bases. Looked up from germline, CDR1 is SGHRS and CDR2 is YFSETQ. The CDR3 loop is CASSELLRVSNQPQHF. The DNA for the CDR3 is TGCGCCAGCAGCGAACTCTTAAGGGTTAGCAATCAGCCCCAGCATTTT.

The V gene is TRBV5-8, the J gene TRBJ2-7; D gene unclear. Germline V lookup: CDR1 SGHTS, CDR2 YDEGEE. The V gene lost 2 bases and the J gene lost 4 bases, with 10 bases spanning the gap. CDR3 length: 13 amino acids. CDR3 loop: CASSLGHGYEQYF. In nucleotides, the CDR3 is TGTGCCAGCAGCTTAGGGCATGGGTACGAGCAGTACTTC. Based on the CDR3 plus reference TRBV5-8 and TRBJ2-7, the full variable domain is EAGVTQSPTHLIKTRGQQATLRCSPISGHTSVYWYQQALGLGLQFLLWYDEGEERNRGNFPPRFSGRQFPNYSSELNVNALELEDSALYLCASSLGHGYEQYFGPGTRLTVT.

This rearrangement joins TRBV4-1 to TRBJ2-7; either TRBD1 or TRBD2 may fit D (5 bases each). The germline CDR1 and CDR2 sequences are MGHRA and YSYEKL. Trimming removed 0 bases at V and 3 bases at J, with 12 bases between. The CDR3 contains 15 residues. In DNA form, the CDR3 reads TGCGCCAGCAGCCAAGAGCTTAATGGGGGCTACGAGCAGTACTTC. The encoded protein is CASSQELNGGYEQYF.

DNA of the CDR3: TGTGCCAGCAGCCCTACCCCGTTGGCGGGAATGCAAGAGACCCAGTACTTC. This codes for CASSPTPLAGMQETQYF. The genes are TRBV28 and TRBJ2-5, with D tentatively TRBD2 (6 bases). V was cut by 6 bases and J by 2 bases, with 22 bases left in between. Germline lookup yields CDR1 MDHEN and CDR2 SYDVKM. The CDR3 has 17 residues.

The chain carries TRBV5-3 and TRBJ2-1; 14 bases agree with TRBD2. TRBV5-3 is given ORF status, its function remaining uncertain. The CDR3 totals 19 residues. The J segment lost 5 bases and the V segment lost 4 bases, leaving 14 bases of the junction unmatched. CDR3 loop: CARSKKTSGGAIADNEQFF. The CDR3 bases are TGTGCCAGAAGCAAAAAGACTAGCGGGGGGGCGATAGCTGACAATGAGCAGTTCTTC.

The rearrangement uses TRBV5-1 and TRBJ2-7, with a weak D call TRBD2 (6 bases). V was pared by 2 bases and J by 1 base, with 7 bases between. The CDR3 length is 13 residues. Germline-derived CDR1 and CDR2 are SGHRS and YFSETQ. The CDR3 spells CASSFSGSYEQYF. The CDR3 nucleotides are TGCGCCAGCAGCTTTAGCGGATCCTACGAGCAGTACTTC.

The V and J genes are TRBV4-1 and TRBJ2-7; 9 nucleotides match TRBD2. This CDR3 is built from 17 residues. Germline assignment: CDR1 MGHRA and CDR2 YSYEKL. V shed 6 bases and J 1 base; nucleotides not matched to a gene: 13. The CDR3 reads CASRLLAGVGPSYEQYF. CDR3 in DNA: TGCGCCAGCAGGCTACTAGCGGGCGTAGGGCCTTCCTACGAGCAGTACTTC.